This is a list of T cell receptor beta chains from one sample in a study of shared clonotypes between healthy human individuals. Produced via immunoSEQ multiplex PCR; TCRdb's table is partial and in-frame only. The sample has hundreds of thousands of clones, around 95% seen once. The material sequenced was naive CD8+ T cells sorted from blood. The source is a young woman in good health. Each CDR3 is given with its conserved first and last residue. A D gene is named only where the DNA matches it firmly. Clone size is shown for a subset of rows, as once, few, many or a class of expanded clone.

.	TRBD1	TRBV13	TRBJ1-5	TGTGCCAGCAGCTCGGGACAGGGGGGGAATCAGCCCCAGCATTTT	CASSSGQGGNQPQHF
.	.	TRBV6-5	TRBJ2-7	TGTGCCAGCAGTTACTCCGCTGCCAGGGGTTACGAGCAGTACTTC	CASSYSAARGYEQYF
.	.	TRBV27	TRBJ2-7	TGTGCCAGCAGTTTCAGTATCGGGACCCTCTCCTACGAGCAGTACTTC	CASSFSIGTLSYEQYF
.	.	TRBV27	TRBJ2-3	TGTGCCAGCAGTCTCTCAGGGTTTTCTCTCACAGATACGCAGTATTTT	CASSLSGFSLTDTQYF
.	.	TRBV19	TRBJ2-6	TGTGCCAGTAGTATAGCGAGCAGGGATAGTTCTGGGGCCAACGTCCTGACTTTC	CASSIASRDSSGANVLTF
.	.	TRBV20-1	TRBJ2-7	TGCAGTGCTAGAGATGCGTACGAGCAGTACTTC	CSARDAYEQYF
.	.	TRBV19	TRBJ1-6	TGTGCCAGTAGTCCCTCACAGGGACCGGATTCACCCCTCCACTTT	CASSPSQGPDSPLHF
.	TRBD2	TRBV5-6	TRBJ2-7	TGTGCCAGCAGCTTGGGACTAGCGGTCTCTGAGCAGTACTTC	CASSLGLAVSEQYF
.	TRBD1	TRBV18	TRBJ2-1	TGTGCCAGCTCACCCGACAGGGGTACGGACGATGAGCAGTTCTTC	CASSPDRGTDDEQFF
.	TRBD1	TRBV13	TRBJ1-1	TGTGCCAGCAGGTCTGACAGGGAGCGTTTGACTGAAGCTTTCTTT	CASRSDRERLTEAFF
.	TRBD2	TRBV5-6	TRBJ2-3	TGTGCCAGCAGGCCTACTAGCGGGAGAGCAGATACGCAGTATTTT	CASRPTSGRADTQYF
.	.	TRBV6-5	TRBJ1-1	TGTGCCAGCAGTTACGGAAGCAACACTGAAGCTTTCTTT	CASSYGSNTEAFF
.	.	TRBV27	TRBJ2-2	TGTGCCAGCAGTTTGGGGATTGGCGGGGAGCTGTTTTTT	CASSLGIGGELFF
.	.	TRBV7-9	TRBJ2-5	TGTGCCAGCAGCTTAGCGGCCGGGAGTGAACCCGGGTGGGAGACCCAGTACTTC	CASSLAAGSEPGWETQYF
once	.	TRBV7-6	TRBJ1-2	TGTGCCAGCAGCTTGGAACTCGACAGCTATGGCTACACCTTC	CASSLELDSYGYTF
.	.	TRBV19	TRBJ2-6	TGTGCCAGTAGTATTTCTATTCGACAGAGCTACTCTGGGGCCAACGTCCTGACTTTC	CASSISIRQSYSGANVLTF
.	.	TRBV6-6	TRBJ2-3	TGTGCCAGCAGTTACGTGGGCAATGCAGATACGCAGTATTTT	CASSYVGNADTQYF
.	TRBD2	TRBV5-4	TRBJ2-7	TGTGCCAGCCGGAGCGGGAGAACCCACGAGCAGTACTTC	CASRSGRTHEQYF
once	.	TRBV27	TRBJ1-2	TGTGCCAGCAGTCTCCGCGGGCATGGCTATGGCTACACCTTC	CASSLRGHGYGYTF
.	.	TRBV28	TRBJ2-1	TGTGCCAGCAGTTTCGGGGGACCCAATGAGCAGTTCTTC	CASSFGGPNEQFF
.	.	TRBV27	TRBJ1-2	TGTGCCAGCAGAGGACAAAACTATGGCTACACCTTC	CASRGQNYGYTF
.	TRBD2	TRBV6-1	TRBJ2-7	TGTGCCAGCAGTGAACCTAAAGTGACTAGCTATTACGAGCAGTACTTC	CASSEPKVTSYYEQYF
.	.	TRBV2	TRBJ2-7	TGTGCCAGCAGTGAATTGCGGCCCGGGCTCTACGAGCAGTACTTC	CASSELRPGLYEQYF